This T cell receptor beta chain stems from a study of T cell responses to AZD1222 COVID-19 vaccine. Broader study findings: At study baseline, merely over 5 AZD1222 recipients were seropositive. Two AZD1222 administrations were followed by greater Spike-specific TCR breadth and depth. Donors, mostly white British, included more females; clonal diversity was possibly underestimated. Close to half of spike-specific TCRs reportedly recognize unmutated variant regions.

TCRdb keeps only in-frame clones here, not all; method: immunoSEQ multiplex PCR. This table has 95,000 to 150,000 clones, approximately 85% appearing once. CDR1 and CDR2 from the germline V gene are LNHNV and YYDKDF (reference sequence). This CDR3 spans 13 amino acids. Trimming stripped 3 bases from V and 0 bases from J, with 5 bases between. Comments on this clone: Antigen unknown.

This TCR was sampled from an adult in good health. J is TRBJ1-1 and V is TRBV15, with D hard to call. Specimen: peripheral blood, collected on day 0 of AZD1222 vaccination. The CDR3 DNA reads as TGTGCCACCAGCAGTGGGGTGAACACTGAAGCTTTCTTT. Translation gives CATSSGVNTEAFF.